The table lists the clone carrying this T cell receptor beta chain with a few counts. This specimen comes from a study of T cell repertoires in cytomegalovirus infection. Germline V lookup: CDR1 MDHEN, CDR2 SYDVKM. The CDR3 spans 20 residues. V shed 2 bases and J 7 bases; nucleotides not matched to a gene: 23. TCRdb independently ran MiXCR on the reads; one entry per CDR3 protein. Of a few hundred thousand distinct CDR3 sequences in the sample, 26% were seen once. This sequence was found in a human donor in good health (CMV status not recorded). Some clones in this sample may be carry-over from other donors' samples. Sequenced input: PBMCs. This chain joins TRBV28 and TRBJ2-1, with 7 bases lining up with TRBD1. In nucleotides, the CDR3 is TGTGCCAGCAGTTTAGCTTTTCCCTTCTTACAGGGGAAGTACGTTAATGAGCAGTTCTTC. This gives the protein CASSLAFPFLQGKYVNEQFF.